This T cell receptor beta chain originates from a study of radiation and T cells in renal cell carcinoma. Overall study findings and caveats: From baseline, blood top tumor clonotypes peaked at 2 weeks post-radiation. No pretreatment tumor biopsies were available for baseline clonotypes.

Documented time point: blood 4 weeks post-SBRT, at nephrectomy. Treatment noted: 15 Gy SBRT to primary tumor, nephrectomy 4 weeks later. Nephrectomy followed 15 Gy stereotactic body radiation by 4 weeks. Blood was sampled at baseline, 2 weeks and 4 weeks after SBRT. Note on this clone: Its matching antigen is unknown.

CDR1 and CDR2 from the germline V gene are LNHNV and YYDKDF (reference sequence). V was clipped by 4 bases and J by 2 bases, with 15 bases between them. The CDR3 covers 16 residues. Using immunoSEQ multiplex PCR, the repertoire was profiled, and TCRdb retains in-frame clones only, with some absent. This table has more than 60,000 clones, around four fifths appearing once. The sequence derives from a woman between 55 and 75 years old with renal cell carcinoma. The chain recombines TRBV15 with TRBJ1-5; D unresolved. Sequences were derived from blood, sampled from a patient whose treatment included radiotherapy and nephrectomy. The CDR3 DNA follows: TGTGCCACCAGCATTATGGCGGGGATTGGCAATCAGCCCCAGCATTTT. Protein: CATSIMAGIGNQPQHF. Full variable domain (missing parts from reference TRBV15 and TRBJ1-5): DAMVIQNPRYQVTQFGKPVTLSCSQTLNHNVMYWYQQKSSQAPKLLFHYYDKDFNNEADTPDNFQSRRPNTSFCFLDIRSPGLGDTAMYLCATSIMAGIGNQPQHFGDGTRLSIL.